This T cell receptor (beta chain) is from a study of shared clonotypes between healthy human individuals. Sequencing used immunoSEQ multiplex PCR; TCRdb keeps in-frame clones, though not all of them. There are some 2.1 million clones in the sample; approximately 95% occur only once, and roughly 0.13% lies in the top ten. The germline CDR1 and CDR2 sequences are SGHRS and YFSETQ. Trimming took 4 bases from V and 7 from J; bases not matched to a gene: 10. The length of the CDR3 is 15 residues. The clonotype originates from a man younger than 30 in good health. Material for sequencing was naive CD4+ T cells sorted from blood. Documented subset: CD45RA+ positively selected. The chain recombines TRBV5-1 with TRBJ1-4, with 7 positions matching TRBD1. DNA for the CDR3: TGCGCCAGCAGCCAGGAACAGGGGCCTTTTGAAAAACTGTTTTTT. This sequence encodes CASSQEQGPFEKLFF.